This T cell receptor beta chain was identified in a study of Graves' ophthalmopathy and Graves' hyperthyroidism. Beta-chain TCR CDR3 regions were amplified from RNA transcripts. HTBI primers were used in a first-round RT-PCR, which preceded a second-round multiplex PCR. Each CDR3 protein gets one entry after TCRdb re-called the multiplex PCR reads with MiXCR. Of around 670,000 distinct CDR3 sequences in the sample, 40% were seen once. After removal of 6 bases from V and 5 bases from J, the junction contained 6 bases not matched to a gene. The CDR3 loop spans 14 amino acids. Germline-derived CDR1 and CDR2 are MNHEY and SVGAGI.

Material for sequencing was peripheral blood. The receptor's source is an adult man with Graves' ophthalmopathy. J is TRBJ2-7 and V is TRBV6-5; 11 bases line up with TRBD2. The CDR3 DNA follows: TGTGCCAGCAGGATAGCGGGAGGGCCCCACGAGCAGTACTTC. This sequence encodes CASRIAGGPHEQYF.